Listed below are T cell receptor beta chains from one sample, sequenced in a study of response to subunit inactivated influenza vaccine. MiXCR, applied by TCRdb to the RT-PCR reads, yields one record per CDR3 protein. The sample carries around 650,000 distinct CDR3 sequences, more than 15% recorded once. The source material was PBMCs from blood, sampled 11 to 12 days after vaccination. Every receptor here comes from a man over 45 who received an inactivated influenza vaccine. Both conserved end residues are part of each CDR3. The D gene is left open where the match is weak.

TRBD2	TRBV5-1	TRBJ2-2	CASWRGDMNTGELFF
TRBD1	TRBV5-6	TRBJ2-4	CASSPWLLTGTDILAKNIQYF
.	TRBV28	TRBJ2-1	CASSKAPNEQFF
.	TRBV10-3	TRBJ1-1	CAISEWSGNTEAFF
.	TRBV20-1	TRBJ2-1	CSATRAVRGVGNEQFF
TRBD1	TRBV6-1	TRBJ2-2	CASMRDRDYTGELFF
TRBD1	TRBV7-9	TRBJ2-2	CASSLAPGTGTGELFF
TRBD2	TRBV29-1	TRBJ2-7	CSVNGGAGYEQYF
.	TRBV27	TRBJ2-7	CASSLNRPPGYEQYF
TRBD1	TRBV6-2/TRBV6-3	TRBJ2-1	CASSPDRGPSYNEQFF
.	TRBV18	TRBJ2-5	CASSRDQQETQYF
.	TRBV28	TRBJ2-4	CASRQQGVLVF
TRBD1	TRBV5-8	TRBJ2-7	CASSLEYRGNEQYF
.	TRBV7-8	TRBJ2-1	CASSLSQGLSSYNEQFF
TRBD1	TRBV20-1	TRBJ2-1	CSASPARGQGMEQFF
.	TRBV10-3	TRBJ2-4	CAISTGGAKNIQYF
.	TRBV7-2	TRBJ1-1	CASSLGGMNTEAFF
TRBD2	TRBV29-1	TRBJ2-5	CSVGLSLSPGETQYF
.	TRBV29-1	TRBJ1-2	CSAVGVGGPYGYTF
.	TRBV5-5	TRBJ1-1	CASRAGTSSEAFF
TRBD2	TRBV12-3/TRBV12-4	TRBJ2-1	CASSLRGVAGPRGQFF
TRBD2	TRBV5-1	TRBJ2-1	CASSRSTSGVDEQFF
TRBD1	TRBV3-1	TRBJ1-5	CASSRGTGEGNQPQHF
TRBD1	TRBV20-1	TRBJ1-5	CSAQGQGGSNQPQHF
.	TRBV4-1	TRBJ1-5	CASSQGGLIEGDNQPQHF
.	TRBV7-2	TRBJ2-5	CASSVVVGGAQGTQYF
.	TRBV6-1	TRBJ2-1	CASSHGVLGSNEQFF
TRBD2	TRBV7-9	TRBJ2-3	CASTELAGGLGTDTQYF
.	TRBV29-1	TRBJ2-1	CSVVQGLYNEQFF
.	TRBV5-1	TRBJ2-5	CASSSDRGETQYF
.	TRBV5-6	TRBJ1-5	CASSLRGPGTQHF
.	TRBV29-1	TRBJ2-2	CSAAGGPNTGELFF
TRBD1	TRBV28	TRBJ1-2	CASSAWGQADYGYTF
.	TRBV12-3/TRBV12-4	TRBJ1-3	CASRPYPGSGNTIYF
TRBD1	TRBV5-5	TRBJ1-3	CASSEGTGTGNTIYF
.	TRBV3-1	TRBJ1-2	CASSRGYGDGYTF
TRBD1	TRBV29-1	TRBJ2-7	CSVTGTGASYEQYF
TRBD2	TRBV4-1	TRBJ2-1	CASSQLLAGAAYNEQFF
TRBD2	TRBV5-1	TRBJ2-1	CASSSLADNEQFF
.	TRBV5-1	TRBJ2-7	CASSFRATGISYEQYF
.	TRBV10-2	TRBJ2-1	CASRTQVGGRYNEQFF